The next 18 T cell receptor beta chains were all read from a single sample in a study of blood T cells in healthy people across ages. Alongside a J-beta primer mix, a sample-barcoded 5' primer served in a second PCR lasting about 6 to 11 cycles. MiXCR, run by TCRdb on the 5' RACE reads, gives a single entry per CDR3 protein. The sample lists over 1.5 million distinct CDR3 sequences, 49% seen once, with less than 2.5% in the top ten. Sequencing used blood. These receptors were obtained from a woman aged 40 to 55 in good health.

This clonotype was detected only a few times. The chain recombines TRBV28 with TRBJ2-6, with D maybe TRBD1 (6 bases). The germline V gene has CDR1 MDHEN and CDR2 SYDVKM. The CDR3 sequence is 16 residues long. V shed 6 bases and J shed 0 bases, with 12 bases lying between them. In nucleotides, the CDR3 is TGTGCCAGCAGCCCTGGACAGAACTCTGGGGCCAACGTCCTGACTTTC. Its protein product is CASSPGQNSGANVLTF.

The J gene is TRBJ2-3, the V gene TRBV7-2; D is unclear. The CDR3 sequence is 16 residues long. In germline, CDR1 is SGHTA, CDR2 FQGNSA. Trimming shortened V by 0 bases and J by 4 bases, and 14 bases separated the two germline ends. This chain's CDR3 is CASSLAPSAAADTQYF. For the CDR3, the DNA is TGTGCCAGCAGCTTAGCGCCCAGCGCAGCAGCAGATACGCAGTATTTT. Supplemented by reference TRBV7-2 and TRBJ2-3, the full variable domain reads GAGVSQSPSNKVTEKGKDVELRCDPISGHTALYWYRQSLGQGLEFLIYFQGNSAPDKSGLPSDRFSAERTGGSVSTLTIQRTQQEDSAVYLCASSLAPSAAADTQYFGPGTRLTVL.

This chain links TRBV7-2 with TRBJ2-6; 10 bases match TRBD2. Germline lookup yields CDR1 SGHTA and CDR2 FQGNSA. The CDR3 extends over 19 amino acids. V dropped 2 bases and J dropped 1; count of bases not matched to a gene: 8. The CDR3, as DNA: TGTGCCAGCAGCTTACCGATCGAGCGGGGGGGTTCTGGGGCCAACGTCCTGACTTTC. Protein: CASSLPIERGGSGANVLTF. Supplemented by reference TRBV7-2 and TRBJ2-6, the full variable domain reads GAGVSQSPSNKVTEKGKDVELRCDPISGHTALYWYRQSLGQGLEFLIYFQGNSAPDKSGLPSDRFSAERTGGSVSTLTIQRTQQEDSAVYLCASSLPIERGGSGANVLTFGAGSRLTVL.

The chain links TRBV7-2 to TRBJ1-2; no clear D. The V gene's germline CDR1 is SGHTA and CDR2 FQGNSA. Trimming removed 10 bases from V and 0 bases from J, with 9 bases in between. The CDR3 totals 12 residues. CDR3 in DNA: TGTGCCACCTCGAACCCTAACTATGGCTACACCTTC. Translated: CATSNPNYGYTF.

The chain carries TRBV7-2 and TRBJ2-1, with D perhaps matching TRBD2 (6 bases). V was cut by 4 bases and J by 9 bases, with 10 bases left in between. Germline V gene data show CDR1 as SGHTA and CDR2 as FQGNSA. The CDR3 has 12 amino acids. CDR3 loop: CASSSTRVEQFF. Here the CDR3 DNA reads TGTGCCAGCAGCTCGACTAGGGTTGAGCAGTTCTTC.

The chain couples TRBV9 to TRBJ2-3; the D gene could be TRBD1 or TRBD2 (5 bases each). Between the trimmed V and J ends, which lost 3 bases and 3 bases, there was a span of 17 bases. The CDR3 extends over 16 amino acids. CDR1 is SGDLS and CDR2 is YYNGEE in the germline V gene. This chain's CDR3 is CASSGRGRTTTDTQYF. The CDR3, as DNA: TGTGCCAGCAGCGGACGGGGACGGACCACTACAGATACGCAGTATTTT.

This clonotype was seen just once. The CDR3 region is CASSAREVDIKNIQYF. CDR3 sequence (DNA): TGTGCCAGCAGCGCCCGGGAGGTGGATATTAAAAACATTCAGTACTTC. J is TRBJ2-4 and V is TRBV7-2; 7 bases line up with TRBD2. V lost 5 bases, J lost 4 bases, and 11 bases stayed unmatched. The CDR3 consists of 16 residues. The germline CDR1 and CDR2 sequences are SGHTA and FQGNSA. Combining the CDR3 with reference TRBV7-2 and TRBJ2-4 gives the whole variable domain GAGVSQSPSNKVTEKGKDVELRCDPISGHTALYWYRQSLGQGLEFLIYFQGNSAPDKSGLPSDRFSAERTGGSVSTLTIQRTQQEDSAVYLCASSAREVDIKNIQYFGAGTRLSVL.

The gene calls are TRBV5-5 and TRBJ1-5, with D hard to call. The CDR3 runs 16 residues. Deletions cut 0 bases from V and 0 bases from J, with 10 bases between. Germline V CDR1 and CDR2: SGHKS, YYEKEE (reference sequence). This CDR3 is CASSLVGGGSNQPQHF. CDR3 nucleotide sequence: TGTGCCAGCAGCTTGGTGGGTGGTGGTAGCAATCAGCCCCAGCATTTT. Full variable domain (rest looked up from reference TRBV5-5 and TRBJ1-5): DAGVTQSPTHLIKTRGQQVTLRCSPISGHKSVSWYQQVLGQGPQFIFQYYEKEERGRGNFPDRFSARQFPNYSSELNVNALLLGDSALYLCASSLVGGGSNQPQHFGDGTRLSIL.

The chain employs TRBV5-6 and TRBJ1-1; weak D call: TRBD1 (5 bases). The V gene lost 4 bases and the J gene lost 0 bases, with 19 bases spanning the gap. The CDR3 runs to 17 residues. The germline V gene has CDR1 SGHDT and CDR2 YYEEEE. This CDR3 is CASSRPGRAGMNTEAFF. In DNA form, the CDR3 reads TGTGCCAGCAGCCGCCCAGGGAGGGCGGGCATGAACACTGAAGCTTTCTTT.

V gene TRBV14 combines with J gene TRBJ2-7, with 7 bases matching TRBD1. Germline V CDR1 and CDR2: SGHDN, FVKESK. This CDR3 region has 16 residues. V lost 0 bases to trimming and J lost 2 bases; unmatched junction nucleotides: 7. CDR3 coding DNA: TGTGCCAGCAGCCAAGACCTCGGACAGGCCACCTACGAGCAGTACTTC. Protein sequence: CASSQDLGQATYEQYF. The whole variable domain, remainder taken from reference TRBV14 and TRBJ2-7, is EAGVTQFPSHSVIEKGQTVTLRCDPISGHDNLYWYRRVMGKEIKFLLHFVKESKQDESGMPNNRFLAERTGGTYSTLKVQPAELEDSGVYFCASSQDLGQATYEQYFGPGTRLTVT.

The chain is built from TRBV15 and TRBJ1-2, with 7 bases identical to TRBD1. CDR1 and CDR2 from the germline V gene are LNHNV and YYDKDF (reference sequence). This CDR3 is built from 14 residues. Losses at the gene ends were 0 bases for V and 4 bases for J; bases not matched to a gene: 2. The CDR3 DNA follows: TGTGCCACCAGCAGAGAGGACAGGCGCTATGGCTACACCTTC. It encodes CATSREDRRYGYTF.

CDR3 sequence: CASSVAGPYGYTF. CDR3 sequence (DNA): TGTGCCAGCAGTGTGGCCGGCCCCTATGGCTACACCTTC. The J gene is TRBJ1-2, the V gene TRBV27; D is unclear. The CDR3 length is 13 residues. Deletions cut 5 bases from V and 4 bases from J, with 11 bases between. Germline CDR1 reads MNHEY; CDR2 reads SMNVEV (reference sequence).

This chain links TRBV12-5 with TRBJ2-2; TRBD1 is a possible D gene (5 bases). The CDR3 has 16 residues. CDR1 is LGHNT and CDR2 is FRNRAP in the germline V gene. Deletions cut 2 bases from V and 0 bases from J, with 10 bases between. The CDR3 DNA sequence: TGTGCTAGTGGTTTGACCAAGGGGACGAACACCGGGGAGCTGTTTTTT. Amino acids: CASGLTKGTNTGELFF.

The V call is TRBV7-9, the J call TRBJ2-1, with 7 bases that match TRBD2. CDR1 and CDR2 (germline): SEHNR, FQNEAQ (reference sequence). The ends lost 4 bases at V and 0 bases at J; junction bases unmatched: 9. The CDR3 has 17 residues. The DNA for the CDR3 is TGTGCCAGCAGCTGGGACCGTAGCGGGCGCTCCTACAATGAGCAGTTCTTC. It encodes CASSWDRSGRSYNEQFF.

This clonotype was seen only a few times. V gene TRBV6-6 combines with J gene TRBJ2-1; D is undetermined. Trimming left V 2 bases short and J 9 bases short, with 5 bases between. CDR3 length equals 11 residues. In germline, CDR1 is MNHNY, CDR2 SVGAGI (reference sequence). The CDR3 DNA reads TGTGCCAGCAGTTACCGGGTTGAGCAGTTCTTC. Translated, it gives CASSYRVEQFF.

CDR3 region: CASSGKAWPGGPSTDTQYF. CDR3 bases: TGTGCCAGCAGCGGTAAAGCCTGGCCTGGGGGCCCTAGCACAGATACGCAGTATTTT. The chain employs TRBV4-2 and TRBJ2-3; TRBD1 is a possible D gene (6 bases). This CDR3 region has 19 residues. Trimming pared 5 bases from V and 0 bases from J, leaving 24 bases between. CDR1 LGHNA and CDR2 YNFKEQ come from the germline V gene.

The chain has TRBV9 and TRBJ2-5, with 8 bases identical to TRBD2. Germline V gene lookup returns CDR1 SGDLS and CDR2 YYNGEE. V shed 0 bases and J 2 bases; nucleotides not matched to a gene: 3. The CDR3 runs to 15 residues. This chain's CDR3 is CASSVGLASQETQYF. In nucleotides, the CDR3 is TGTGCCAGCAGCGTAGGACTAGCGTCTCAAGAGACCCAGTACTTC.

This rearrangement joins TRBV12-3 or TRBV12-4 to TRBJ2-5; D unclear. The CDR3 has 13 residues. V was shortened by 1 base and J by 5 bases, with 8 bases between the two germline ends. CDR3 in DNA: TGTGCCAGCAGTTTAGAGTATGGGGAGACCCAGTACTTC. This codes for CASSLEYGETQYF.